Sequencing of this T cell receptor (beta chain) was carried out in a study of tumor T cells in aggressive B-cell lymphoma. Some clones are missing from TCRdb's copy, which holds only in-frame ones; the method was immunoSEQ multiplex PCR. The repertoire consists of about 750 clones, with more than 75% occurring once and the leading ten covering 5.4%. Germline loops: CDR1 ENHRY, CDR2 SYGVKD. The CDR3 is made up of 14 amino acids. Trimming took 4 bases from V and 6 from J; bases not matched to a gene: 6. The chain joins TRBV10-3 to TRBJ2-1, with 7 bases that match TRBD2. The receptor's source is an adult with diffuse large B cell lymphoma. The sequencing sample was made of tumor tissue. The CDR3 sequence is CAISGTSSGNEQFF. The CDR3 DNA is TGTGCCATCAGTGGGACTAGTTCCGGCAATGAGCAGTTCTTC.